The source of this T cell receptor beta chain is a study of T cell changes during pregnancy in multiple sclerosis. Using immunoSEQ multiplex PCR, the repertoire was profiled, and TCRdb retains in-frame clones only, with some absent. The table records about 100,000 clones, 90% to 95% of them present only once. Of note for this clone: One end of the junction varies from germline; a read error may be responsible.

The CDR3 runs 10 residues. Per the germline V gene, CDR1 is SGHAT and CDR2 is FQNNGV. The TCR originated in a female donor with multiple sclerosis, enrolled in a pregnancy study. Material: peripheral blood, obtained before pregnancy. This rearrangement joins TRBV11-2 to TRBJ1-2; D remains unclear. The CDR3 loop reads CASSLVEVHF. The CDR3 DNA reads TGTGCCAGCAGCTTAGTGGAGGTTCACTTC. Filled out from reference TRBV11-2 and TRBJ1-2, the complete variable domain reads EAGVAQSPRYKIIEKRQSVAFWCNPISGHATLYWYQQILGQGPKLLIQFQNNGVVDDSQLPKDRFSAERLKGVDSTLKIQPAKLEDSAVYLCASSLVEVHFGSGTRLTVV.